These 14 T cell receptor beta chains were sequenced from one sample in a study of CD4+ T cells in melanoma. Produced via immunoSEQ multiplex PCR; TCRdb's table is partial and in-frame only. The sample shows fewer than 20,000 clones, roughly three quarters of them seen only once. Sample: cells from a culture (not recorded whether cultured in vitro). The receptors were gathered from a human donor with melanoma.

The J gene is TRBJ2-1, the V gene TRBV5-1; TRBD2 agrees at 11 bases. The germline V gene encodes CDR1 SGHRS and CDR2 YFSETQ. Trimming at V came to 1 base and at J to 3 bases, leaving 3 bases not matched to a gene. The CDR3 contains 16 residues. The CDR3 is CASSLTSGGVYNEQFF. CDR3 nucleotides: TGCGCCAGCAGCTTGACTAGCGGGGGAGTCTACAATGAGCAGTTCTTC.

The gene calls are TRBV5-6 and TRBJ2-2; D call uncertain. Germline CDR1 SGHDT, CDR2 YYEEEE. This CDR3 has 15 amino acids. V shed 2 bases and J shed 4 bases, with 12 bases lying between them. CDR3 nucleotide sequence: TGTGCCAGCAGCTTACGAACTCCGGTCACCGGGGAGCTGTTTTTT. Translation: CASSLRTPVTGELFF.

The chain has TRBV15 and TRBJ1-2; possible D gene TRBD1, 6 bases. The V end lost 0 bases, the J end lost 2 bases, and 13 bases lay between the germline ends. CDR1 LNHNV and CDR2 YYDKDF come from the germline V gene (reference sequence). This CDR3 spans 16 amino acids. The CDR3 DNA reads TGTGCCACCAGCAGAGATAGAGACAGGTCGAACTATGGCTACACCTTC. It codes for CATSRDRDRSNYGYTF. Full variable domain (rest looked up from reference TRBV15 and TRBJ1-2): DAMVIQNPRYQVTQFGKPVTLSCSQTLNHNVMYWYQQKSSQAPKLLFHYYDKDFNNEADTPDNFQSRRPNTSFCFLDIRSPGLGDTAMYLCATSRDRDRSNYGYTFGSGTRLTVV.

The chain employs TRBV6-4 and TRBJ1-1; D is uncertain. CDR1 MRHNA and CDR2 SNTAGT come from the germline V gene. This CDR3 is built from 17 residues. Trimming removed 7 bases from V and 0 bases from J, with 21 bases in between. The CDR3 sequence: CASISPRNSRMNTEAFF. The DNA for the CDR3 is TGTGCCAGCATCTCCCCCAGGAACAGCCGCATGAACACTGAAGCTTTCTTT.

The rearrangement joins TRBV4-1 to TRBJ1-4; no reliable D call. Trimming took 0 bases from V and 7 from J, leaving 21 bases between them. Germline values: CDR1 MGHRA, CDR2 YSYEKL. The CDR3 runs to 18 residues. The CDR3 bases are TGCGCCAGCAGCCAAGATAAATCCCCACAGCTTCCCGGTGAAAAACTGTTTTTT. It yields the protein CASSQDKSPQLPGEKLFF.

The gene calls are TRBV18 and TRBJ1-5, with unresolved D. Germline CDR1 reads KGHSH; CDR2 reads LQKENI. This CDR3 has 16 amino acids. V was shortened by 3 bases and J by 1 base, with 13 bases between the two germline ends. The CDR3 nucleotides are TGTGCCAGCTCACCGGGAGGGAGGGTGAGCAATCAGCCCCAGCATTTT. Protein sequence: CASSPGGRVSNQPQHF.

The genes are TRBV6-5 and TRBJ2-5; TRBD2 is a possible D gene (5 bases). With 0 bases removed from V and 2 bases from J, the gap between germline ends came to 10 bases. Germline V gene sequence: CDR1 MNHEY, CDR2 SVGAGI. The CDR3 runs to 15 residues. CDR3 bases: TGTGCCAGCAGTTACTCTACTAGACAACAAGAGACCCAGTACTTC. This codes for CASSYSTRQQETQYF.

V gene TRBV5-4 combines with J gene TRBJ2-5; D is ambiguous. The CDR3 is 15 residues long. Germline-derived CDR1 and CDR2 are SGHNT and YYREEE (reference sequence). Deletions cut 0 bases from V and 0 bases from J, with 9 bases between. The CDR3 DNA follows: TGTGCCAGCAGCTTGGAGGTGGGGTACCAAGAGACCCAGTACTTC. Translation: CASSLEVGYQETQYF.

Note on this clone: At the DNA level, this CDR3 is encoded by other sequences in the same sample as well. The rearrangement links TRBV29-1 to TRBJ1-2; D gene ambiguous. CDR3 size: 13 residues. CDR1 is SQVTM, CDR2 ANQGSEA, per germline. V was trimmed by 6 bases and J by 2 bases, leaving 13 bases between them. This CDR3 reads CSVLKGQNYGYTF. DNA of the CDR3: TGCAGCGTCTTGAAGGGCCAGAACTATGGCTACACCTTC.

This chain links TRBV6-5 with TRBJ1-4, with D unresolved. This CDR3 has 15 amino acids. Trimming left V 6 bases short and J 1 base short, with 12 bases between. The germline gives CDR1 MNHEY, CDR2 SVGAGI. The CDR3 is CASSPQLITNEKLFF. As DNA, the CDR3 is TGTGCCAGCAGCCCCCAGCTTATAACTAATGAAAAACTGTTTTTT.

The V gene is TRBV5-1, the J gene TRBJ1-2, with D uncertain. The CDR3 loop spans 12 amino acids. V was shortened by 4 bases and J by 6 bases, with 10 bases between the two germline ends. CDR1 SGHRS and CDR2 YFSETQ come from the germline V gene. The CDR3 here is CASSVDLDGYTF. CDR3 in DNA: TGCGCCAGCAGCGTCGACTTGGATGGCTACACCTTC. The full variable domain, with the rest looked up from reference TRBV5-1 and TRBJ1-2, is KAGVTQTPRYLIKTRGQQVTLSCSPISGHRSVSWYQQTPGQGLQFLFEYFSETQRNKGNFPGRFSGRQFSNSRSEMNVSTLELGDSALYLCASSVDLDGYTFGSGTRLTVV.

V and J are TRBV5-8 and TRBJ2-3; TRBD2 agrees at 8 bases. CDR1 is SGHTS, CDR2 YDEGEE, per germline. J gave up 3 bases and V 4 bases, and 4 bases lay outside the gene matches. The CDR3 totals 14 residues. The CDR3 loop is CASSQGLETDTQYF. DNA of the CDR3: TGTGCCAGCAGCCAGGGACTAGAAACAGATACGCAGTATTTT.

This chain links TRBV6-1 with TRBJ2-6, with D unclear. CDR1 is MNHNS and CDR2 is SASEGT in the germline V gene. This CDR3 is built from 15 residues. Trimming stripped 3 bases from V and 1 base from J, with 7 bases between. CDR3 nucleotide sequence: TGTGCCAGCAGTGACTTGAAGTCTGGGGCCAACGTCCTGACTTTC. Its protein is CASSDLKSGANVLTF.

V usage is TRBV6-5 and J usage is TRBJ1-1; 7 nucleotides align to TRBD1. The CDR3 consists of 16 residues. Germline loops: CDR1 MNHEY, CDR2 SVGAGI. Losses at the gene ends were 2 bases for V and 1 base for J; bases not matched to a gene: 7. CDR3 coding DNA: TGTGCCAGCAGTTACCGTTGGACAGGTGGGAACACTGAAGCTTTCTTT. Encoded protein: CASSYRWTGGNTEAFF.